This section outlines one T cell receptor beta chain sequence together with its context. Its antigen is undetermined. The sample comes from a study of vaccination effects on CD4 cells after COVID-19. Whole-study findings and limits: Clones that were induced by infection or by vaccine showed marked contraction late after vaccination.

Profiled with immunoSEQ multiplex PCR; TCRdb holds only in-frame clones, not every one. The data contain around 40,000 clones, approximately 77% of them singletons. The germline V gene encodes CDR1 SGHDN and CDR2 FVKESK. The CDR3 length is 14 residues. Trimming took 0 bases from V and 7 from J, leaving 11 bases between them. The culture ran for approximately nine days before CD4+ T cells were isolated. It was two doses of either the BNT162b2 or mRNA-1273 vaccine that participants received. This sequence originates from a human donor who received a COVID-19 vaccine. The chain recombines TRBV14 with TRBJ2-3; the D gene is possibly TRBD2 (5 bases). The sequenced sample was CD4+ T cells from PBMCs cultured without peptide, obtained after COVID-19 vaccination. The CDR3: CASSQDHSGNTQYF. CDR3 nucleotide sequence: TGTGCCAGCAGCCAAGATCATTCGGGGAATACGCAGTATTTT.